These T cell receptor beta chains were read from a single sample in a study of T cells after yellow fever vaccination. A single record per CDR3 protein comes from TCRdb applying MiXCR to the 5' RACE reads. This sample yields about 510,000 distinct CDR3 sequences, of which around a fifth are seen a single time; around 16% belongs to the top ten. Specimen: PBMCs, collected 20 to 25 days after the first yellow fever vaccination. The receptors come from a young man who received the YFV17D yellow fever vaccine. Each CDR3 is given with its conserved first and last residue. A D gene is named only where the DNA matches it firmly. Clone sizes are given selectively: once, few, many, or a class where the clone is expanded.

d_gene: .
j_gene: TRBJ1-2
abundance: few
v_gene: TRBV5-1
CDR3nt: TGCGCCAGCAGCTTGGATATAGTCTATGGCTACACCTTC
CDR3aa: CASSLDIVYGYTF

d_gene: .
j_gene: TRBJ2-5
abundance: .
v_gene: TRBV20-1
CDR3nt: TGCAGTGCTCCCAATACCAGGGGATCGGGAGAGACCCAGTACTTC
CDR3aa: CSAPNTRGSGETQYF

d_gene: TRBD1
j_gene: TRBJ2-3
abundance: .
v_gene: TRBV7-2
CDR3nt: TGTGCCAGCAGCTTAGACCTACAGGGGGCCGGAGATACGCAGTATTTT
CDR3aa: CASSLDLQGAGDTQYF

d_gene: .
j_gene: TRBJ2-2
abundance: .
v_gene: TRBV7-2
CDR3nt: TGTGCCAGCAGCTTGACGATAAGCACCGGGGAGCTGTTTTTT
CDR3aa: CASSLTISTGELFF

d_gene: .
j_gene: TRBJ2-5
abundance: few
v_gene: TRBV6-1
CDR3nt: TGTGCCAGATCAGCGGGTTCGGGGGAGACCCAGTACTTC
CDR3aa: CARSAGSGETQYF

d_gene: TRBD2
j_gene: TRBJ2-1
abundance: few
v_gene: TRBV4-3
CDR3nt: TGCGCCAGCAGCCAAGGGGAGGGAGCGTCCGATGAGCAGTTCTTC
CDR3aa: CASSQGEGASDEQFF

d_gene: TRBD1
j_gene: TRBJ2-7
abundance: .
v_gene: TRBV14
CDR3nt: TGTGCCAGCAGTCGGACAGGGGAGAGGGAGCAGTACTTC
CDR3aa: CASSRTGEREQYF

d_gene: .
j_gene: TRBJ1-6
abundance: few
v_gene: TRBV20-1
CDR3nt: TGCAGTGCTGTTTCGGGGCTATCACCCCTCCACTTT
CDR3aa: CSAVSGLSPLHF

d_gene: TRBD2
j_gene: TRBJ2-5
abundance: few
v_gene: TRBV12-3/TRBV12-4
CDR3nt: TGTGCCAGCAGTTTTCAGCGGGGGGCCCAAGAGACCCAGTACTTC
CDR3aa: CASSFQRGAQETQYF

d_gene: .
j_gene: TRBJ2-5
abundance: few
v_gene: TRBV2
CDR3nt: TGTGCCAGCGGGGGGGACAGCGGAAAGACCCAGTACTTC
CDR3aa: CASGGDSGKTQYF

d_gene: TRBD1
j_gene: TRBJ2-5
abundance: .
v_gene: TRBV18
CDR3nt: TGTGCCAGCTCCGGCGACAGGGAAGAGACCCAGTACTTC
CDR3aa: CASSGDREETQYF

d_gene: .
j_gene: TRBJ1-2
abundance: .
v_gene: TRBV6-2/TRBV6-3
CDR3nt: TGTGCCAGCAGGCTTACCGAGGGTCGCAGCTATGGCTACACCTTC
CDR3aa: CASRLTEGRSYGYTF

d_gene: TRBD1
j_gene: TRBJ2-7
abundance: few
v_gene: TRBV5-1
CDR3nt: TGCGCCAGCAGCACCGGGACAGGGGTAGCCTACGAGCAGTACTTC
CDR3aa: CASSTGTGVAYEQYF

d_gene: .
j_gene: TRBJ2-1
abundance: few
v_gene: TRBV27
CDR3nt: TGTGCCAGCAGTAGTCTTTTCCGATCGCTCCACAATGAGCAGTTCTTC
CDR3aa: CASSSLFRSLHNEQFF

d_gene: .
j_gene: TRBJ1-4
abundance: few
v_gene: TRBV9
CDR3nt: TGTGCCAGCAGCGTAGCGGCAGTTGGGGAAAAACTGTTTTTT
CDR3aa: CASSVAAVGEKLFF

d_gene: .
j_gene: TRBJ1-1
abundance: few
v_gene: TRBV20-1
CDR3nt: TGCAGTGCTAGAGAGGGGGTTTTCACTGAAGCTTTCTTT
CDR3aa: CSAREGVFTEAFF

d_gene: TRBD1
j_gene: TRBJ2-7
abundance: .
v_gene: TRBV3-1
CDR3nt: TGTGCCAGCAGCCGCAGCTTAACAGGGGGCGAGCAGTACTTC
CDR3aa: CASSRSLTGGEQYF

d_gene: TRBD2
j_gene: TRBJ2-3
abundance: .
v_gene: TRBV20-1
CDR3nt: TGCAGTGCCCCCCCAGCGGGGGGGGGGCCAGATACGCAGTATTTT
CDR3aa: CSAPPAGGGPDTQYF

d_gene: TRBD1
j_gene: TRBJ1-4
abundance: .
v_gene: TRBV12-3/TRBV12-4
CDR3nt: TGTGCCAGCAGCTCCGCCGGGACAGGGGGTTTATACGAAAAACTGTTTTTT
CDR3aa: CASSSAGTGGLYEKLFF

d_gene: .
j_gene: TRBJ1-6
abundance: few
v_gene: TRBV5-1
CDR3nt: TGCGCCAGCAGCTTGGGTGTCGGGGCTACCGGGTCACCCCTCCACTTT
CDR3aa: CASSLGVGATGSPLHF

d_gene: TRBD2
j_gene: TRBJ2-5
abundance: .
v_gene: TRBV6-2/TRBV6-3
CDR3nt: TGTGCCAGCAGTTACTCGAAAACTAGCGGGGACGAGACCCAGTACTTC
CDR3aa: CASSYSKTSGDETQYF

d_gene: .
j_gene: TRBJ2-3
abundance: .
v_gene: TRBV7-2
CDR3nt: TGTGCCAGCAGTTCACCGACAGAGGATACGCAGTATTTT
CDR3aa: CASSSPTEDTQYF

d_gene: TRBD2
j_gene: TRBJ2-5
abundance: few
v_gene: TRBV4-2
CDR3nt: TGTGCCAGCAGCCAAGAGAGGACTAGCGGGGGACACTTC
CDR3aa: CASSQERTSGGHF

d_gene: TRBD1
j_gene: TRBJ2-2
abundance: few
v_gene: TRBV20-1
CDR3nt: TGCAGTGCCCTTTCCCGGGACAGGTTTGGCGGCACCGGGGAGCTGTTTTTT
CDR3aa: CSALSRDRFGGTGELFF

d_gene: TRBD2
j_gene: TRBJ2-1
abundance: many
v_gene: TRBV7-2
CDR3nt: TGTGCCTGTACTAGCGGCCAAAATGAGCAGTTCTTC
CDR3aa: CACTSGQNEQFF

d_gene: .
j_gene: TRBJ1-3
abundance: once
v_gene: TRBV20-1
CDR3nt: TGCAGTGCTAGTGTTGGAAACACCATATATTTT
CDR3aa: CSASVGNTIYF

d_gene: TRBD2
j_gene: TRBJ2-1
abundance: .
v_gene: TRBV9
CDR3nt: TGTGCCAGCAGCGTAGTCGCGGGGGGGGCCTACAATGAGCAGTTCTTC
CDR3aa: CASSVVAGGAYNEQFF

d_gene: .
j_gene: TRBJ2-7
abundance: few
v_gene: TRBV6-1
CDR3nt: TGTGCACTCGGGGTTGGGGGAAGCTCCTACGAGCAGTACTTC
CDR3aa: CALGVGGSSYEQYF

d_gene: .
j_gene: TRBJ1-1
abundance: .
v_gene: TRBV15
CDR3nt: TGTGCCACCACGCTGGGGAACACTGAAGCTTTCTTT
CDR3aa: CATTLGNTEAFF

d_gene: .
j_gene: TRBJ1-2
abundance: .
v_gene: TRBV5-1
CDR3nt: TGCGCCAGCAGCTTGTTTTTAAACACTGGCTACACCTTC
CDR3aa: CASSLFLNTGYTF

d_gene: .
j_gene: TRBJ1-1
abundance: .
v_gene: TRBV19
CDR3nt: TGTGCCAGTAGTATCATTCCCGGCCGCGGACTGAACACTGAAGCTTTCTTT
CDR3aa: CASSIIPGRGLNTEAFF

d_gene: .
j_gene: TRBJ1-5
abundance: few
v_gene: TRBV12-3/TRBV12-4
CDR3nt: TGTGCCAGCAGTTTTTCGGTACAACCTTTGGCCCAGCATTTT
CDR3aa: CASSFSVQPLAQHF

d_gene: .
j_gene: TRBJ1-2
abundance: many
v_gene: TRBV7-9
CDR3nt: TGTGCCAGCAGTCCCGGGACGGCTAACTATGGCTACACCTTC
CDR3aa: CASSPGTANYGYTF

d_gene: .
j_gene: TRBJ2-5
abundance: few
v_gene: TRBV3-1
CDR3nt: TGTGCCAGCAGCCAACCTGGTAAAGTCGCGGGGACCCAGTACTTC
CDR3aa: CASSQPGKVAGTQYF

d_gene: .
j_gene: TRBJ2-2
abundance: .
v_gene: TRBV10-3
CDR3nt: TGTGCCATCAGTGAGATTAAGTTAGAGAACACCGGGGAGCTGTTTTTT
CDR3aa: CAISEIKLENTGELFF

d_gene: .
j_gene: TRBJ1-3
abundance: .
v_gene: TRBV5-1
CDR3nt: TGCGCCAGCAAGGATTCTGGAAACACCATATATTTT
CDR3aa: CASKDSGNTIYF

d_gene: TRBD1
j_gene: TRBJ1-2
abundance: .
v_gene: TRBV7-9
CDR3nt: TGTGCCAGCAGCGGGGGACAGGCGATCTATGGCTACACCTTC
CDR3aa: CASSGGQAIYGYTF

d_gene: .
j_gene: TRBJ2-2
abundance: few
v_gene: TRBV6-2/TRBV6-3
CDR3nt: TGTGCCAGCAGTTACTCTAGGCCCGGGGAGCTGTTTTTT
CDR3aa: CASSYSRPGELFF

d_gene: .
j_gene: TRBJ1-6
abundance: few
v_gene: TRBV7-9
CDR3nt: TGTGCCAGCAGCCTAACGACAGGATACGATAATTCACCCCTCCACTTT
CDR3aa: CASSLTTGYDNSPLHF

d_gene: .
j_gene: TRBJ2-1
abundance: few
v_gene: TRBV20-1
CDR3nt: TGCAGTGCTAGAGATTCCAGGTTCAATGAGCAGTTCTTC
CDR3aa: CSARDSRFNEQFF

d_gene: TRBD2
j_gene: TRBJ2-5
abundance: few
v_gene: TRBV20-1
CDR3nt: TGCAGTGCAGGGGAGACTAGCGTCCGACGTGAGACCCAGTACTTC
CDR3aa: CSAGETSVRRETQYF

d_gene: TRBD1
j_gene: TRBJ2-7
abundance: .
v_gene: TRBV6-1
CDR3nt: TGTGCCAGCAGTGTATCGGGACAGGCCTTCTCCTACGAGCAGTACTTC
CDR3aa: CASSVSGQAFSYEQYF

d_gene: TRBD1
j_gene: TRBJ2-5
abundance: .
v_gene: TRBV6-2/TRBV6-3
CDR3nt: TGTGCCAGCAGTTACTCGACAGGGGTTGAGACCCAGTACTTC
CDR3aa: CASSYSTGVETQYF

d_gene: .
j_gene: TRBJ2-6
abundance: few
v_gene: TRBV2
CDR3nt: TGTGCCAGCAGTGAGGTCTCCGGGGCCAACGTCCTGACTTTC
CDR3aa: CASSEVSGANVLTF

d_gene: TRBD1
j_gene: TRBJ2-1
abundance: few
v_gene: TRBV30
CDR3nt: TGTGCCTTTAGTCGGGACAGCTCCTACAATGAGCAGTTCTTC
CDR3aa: CAFSRDSSYNEQFF

d_gene: .
j_gene: TRBJ2-5
abundance: .
v_gene: TRBV29-1
CDR3nt: TGCAGCGTCGACGTGGGGGGTAGCCGGCCTCTGGAGACCCAGTACTTC
CDR3aa: CSVDVGGSRPLETQYF

d_gene: TRBD1
j_gene: TRBJ1-6
abundance: .
v_gene: TRBV7-2
CDR3nt: TGTGCCAGCACCCAATTACAGGGGGCTAACTCACCCCTCCACTTT
CDR3aa: CASTQLQGANSPLHF

d_gene: .
j_gene: TRBJ1-2
abundance: many
v_gene: TRBV18
CDR3nt: TGTGCCAGCTCACCAACGACGAAAGGAACCTATGGCTACACCTTC
CDR3aa: CASSPTTKGTYGYTF

d_gene: .
j_gene: TRBJ1-1
abundance: .
v_gene: TRBV2
CDR3nt: TGTGCCAGCACTCGGCCGTCGAACACTGAAGCTTTCTTT
CDR3aa: CASTRPSNTEAFF

d_gene: .
j_gene: TRBJ2-1
abundance: many
v_gene: TRBV5-1
CDR3nt: TGCGCCAGCAGCTTGTTCTATGAGCAGTTCTTC
CDR3aa: CASSLFYEQFF

d_gene: TRBD2
j_gene: TRBJ2-3
abundance: many
v_gene: TRBV12-3/TRBV12-4
CDR3nt: TGTGCCAGCAACCCTAGCGGGGCCCTTGGCACAGATACGCAGTATTTT
CDR3aa: CASNPSGALGTDTQYF

d_gene: .
j_gene: TRBJ1-6
abundance: .
v_gene: TRBV7-2
CDR3nt: TGTGCCAGCAGCTGGGGGGCGGATTCACCCCTCCACTTT
CDR3aa: CASSWGADSPLHF

d_gene: TRBD1
j_gene: TRBJ2-4
abundance: .
v_gene: TRBV28
CDR3nt: TGTGCCAGCGTTTCCCCGGGACAGGGCGACATTCAGTACTTC
CDR3aa: CASVSPGQGDIQYF

d_gene: TRBD1
j_gene: TRBJ2-7
abundance: .
v_gene: TRBV7-9
CDR3nt: TGTGCCAGCAGCCAAGGGGATACCGGGACAGACACCTACGAGCAGTACTTC
CDR3aa: CASSQGDTGTDTYEQYF

d_gene: TRBD1
j_gene: TRBJ2-3
abundance: few
v_gene: TRBV7-2
CDR3nt: TGTGCCAGCACCGACGGGACAGACCTTAGCACAGATACGCAGTATTTT
CDR3aa: CASTDGTDLSTDTQYF

d_gene: .
j_gene: TRBJ2-5
abundance: .
v_gene: TRBV20-1
CDR3nt: TGCAGTGCTAGAGGTCTCCGCCAAGAGACCCAGTACTTC
CDR3aa: CSARGLRQETQYF

d_gene: TRBD1
j_gene: TRBJ1-1
abundance: few
v_gene: TRBV20-1
CDR3nt: TGCAGTGCTTCTCAGGGGGCGGGCACTGAAGCTTTCTTT
CDR3aa: CSASQGAGTEAFF